Shown below are 21 T cell receptor beta chains from a single sample sequenced in a study of T cell repertoires in cytomegalovirus infection (dated by TCRdb to between 2019 and 2020). The reads were generated on an Illumina HiSeq 1500. Using fastp trimming at Q25 and MiXCR clonotype assembly, TCRdb reanalyzed the public sequencing data and kept in-frame beta chains. CDR3 protein duplicates are merged, each entry listing the most common genes and DNA. The sample contains 750,000 to 950,000 distinct CDR3 sequences, 25% to 35% of them found a single time. 10% to 15% of the sample belongs to the ten largest clones. The treatment or condition label, read with the paper, signifies: in vitro stimulation with specific CMV peptide epitopes to enrich CMV-specific T cells. What these receptors recognize is not known. The source material was cultured CD8+ T cells from PBMCs, sampled from culture after CMV antigen stimulation. These receptor sequences come from a human donor in good health (CMV status not recorded). Some clones in this sample may be carry-over from other donors' samples.

The J gene is TRBJ2-3, the V gene TRBV6-1; D is perhaps TRBD1 (6 bases). This CDR3 is built from 11 residues. V was cut by 6 bases and J by 7 bases, with 8 bases left in between. Germline V lookup: CDR1 MNHNS, CDR2 SASEGT. The CDR3 bases are TGTGCCAGCAGGTGGGGGCATACGCAGTATTTT. Its translation is CASRWGHTQYF.

On this clonotype itself: A junction boundary mismatches the germline segment, possibly from a read error. The chain links TRBV6-1 to TRBJ2-6, with 9 bases that match TRBD1. Germline V gene data show CDR1 as MNHNS and CDR2 as SASEGT. CDR3 length: 16 amino acids. The CDR3 nucleotides are TGTGCCGCTATGGGACAGGGAATCTCTGGGGCCAACGTCCTAACTTTC. Its protein is CAAMGQGISGANVLTF.

This chain uses TRBV6-6 with TRBJ1-2; D remains unclear. This CDR3 contains 13 residues. Looked up from germline, CDR1 is MNHNY and CDR2 is SVGAGI (reference sequence). V shed 2 bases and J shed 4 bases, with 8 bases lying between them. CDR3 sequence (DNA): TGTGCCAGCAGTTACGGGGATGGCTATGGCTACACCTTC. Translation: CASSYGDGYGYTF.

The chain recombines TRBV6-5 with TRBJ1-2; no firm D call. V lost 0 bases, J lost 0 bases, and 8 bases lay in between. The CDR3 runs 15 residues. Germline-derived CDR1 and CDR2 are MNHEY and SVGAGI. The CDR3 nucleotides read TGTGCCAGCAGTTACTCTCCCGACGCTAACTATGGCTACACCTTC. Protein product: CASSYSPDANYGYTF.

The rearrangement joins TRBV7-6 to TRBJ2-2, with D tentatively TRBD1 or TRBD2 (5 bases each). V gave up 2 bases and J gave up 4 bases, with 8 bases separating them. The germline V gene has CDR1 SGHVS and CDR2 FNYEAQ. The CDR3 sequence is 14 residues long. The CDR3 protein is CASSLWGFTGELFF. The DNA of the CDR3 is TGTGCCAGCAGCTTATGGGGGTTCACCGGGGAGCTGTTTTTT.

This clonotype appeared many times. The J gene is TRBJ2-7, the V gene TRBV7-9, with 8 bases lining up with TRBD1. J was trimmed by 6 bases and V by 5 bases; bases with no gene match: 6. Germline V gene data show CDR1 as SEHNR and CDR2 as FQNEAQ (reference sequence). This CDR3 contains 13 residues. The CDR3 sequence: CASSPQGAGEQYV. The CDR3 coding sequence is TGTGCCAGCAGCCCGCAGGGGGCCGGCGAGCAGTACGTC.

This clonotype was counted ten times or more. The chain recombines TRBV7-2 with TRBJ2-1; 10 nucleotides line up with TRBD1. Germline V gene data show CDR1 as SGHTA and CDR2 as FQGNSA. V shed 11 bases, J shed 2 bases, and the junction held 3 bases outside the gene matches. The CDR3 runs 13 residues. CDR3 sequence reads: CAVGTGAYNEQFF. CDR3 bases: TGTGCCGTGGGGACAGGGGCCTACAATGAGCAGTTCTTC.

In its sample, this clonotype was seen a few times. The chain recombines TRBV6-6 with TRBJ1-1; possibly TRBD1 for D (5 bases). The V end lost 3 bases, the J end lost 3 bases, and 11 bases lay between the germline ends. The germline gives CDR1 MNHNY, CDR2 SVGAGI (reference sequence). The CDR3 runs to 14 residues. The CDR3 nucleotides read TGTGCCAGCAGTTATCAGGGACGATACACTGAAGCTTTCTTT. This codes for CASSYQGRYTEAFF.

This clonotype was counted between two and nine times. V and J are TRBV11-3 and TRBJ2-1, with 10 bases fitting TRBD2. Germline V gene sequence: CDR1 SGHNT, CDR2 YENEEA. The CDR3 is made up of 14 amino acids. V was pared by 4 bases and J by 6 bases, with 3 bases of the junction left unmatched. CDR3 sequence (DNA): TGTGCCAGCAGCTACCAGCGGGGGGGCAATGAGCAGTTCTTC. It is translated as CASSYQRGGNEQFF.

This chain joins TRBV7-4 and TRBJ1-1; TRBD1 matches 8 bases. J was trimmed by 1 base and V by 8 bases; bases with no gene match: 9. CDR1 is SGHVT, CDR2 SQSDAQ, per germline. The CDR3 is made up of 15 amino acids. CDR3 DNA sequence: TGTGCCAGCGGCCCTTTGACAGGGGCGAACACTGAAGCTTTCTTT. This translates into CASGPLTGANTEAFF.

This clonotype was detected only a few times. This rearrangement joins TRBV12-3 or TRBV12-4 to TRBJ2-1, with 10 bases matching TRBD1. The V and J ends lost 5 bases and 8 bases, in that order; junction bases with no gene match: 3. The CDR3 is 13 residues long. The CDR3, as DNA: TGTGCCAGCAGTAGGACAGGGGGATATGAGCAGTTCTTC. Translated: CASSRTGGYEQFF.

CDR3 nucleotides: TGTGCCAGCAGTTTATGGGACAGTCCCATTCAGTACTTC. This sequence encodes CASSLWDSPIQYF. V and J are TRBV12-3 or TRBV12-4 and TRBJ2-4; 7 bases map to TRBD1. The CDR3 is made up of 13 amino acids. Trimming cost V 2 bases and J 9 bases; bases outside gene matches: 4.

This clonotype was picked up a small number of times. The chain uses TRBV10-1 and TRBJ2-3, with 10 bases aligning to TRBD2. The CDR3 runs 16 residues. Trimming at V came to 8 bases and at J to 0 bases, leaving 8 bases not matched to a gene. Germline V gene data show CDR1 as WNHNN and CDR2 as SYGVQD (reference sequence). DNA for the CDR3: TGCGCCAGCGGCGGACTAGCGGTAACTAGCACAGATACGCAGTATTTT. The encoded protein is CASGGLAVTSTDTQYF.

The sample holds one count of this clonotype. The chain carries TRBV20-1 and TRBJ2-5; 10 bases map to TRBD2. The CDR3 consists of 17 residues. CDR1 and CDR2 (germline): DFQATT, SNEGSKA (reference sequence). The V gene end was trimmed by 3 bases and the J gene end by 6 bases; junction bases not matched to a gene: 16. For the CDR3, the DNA is TGCAGTGCTAGGGGGTCTAGCGGGGGCCCTCGAGCGCAGACCCAGTACTTC. Protein: CSARGSSGGPRAQTQYF.

V usage is TRBV2 and J usage is TRBJ2-3, with D uncertain. This CDR3 has 14 residues. CDR1 is SNHLY and CDR2 is FYNNEI in the germline V gene. V was clipped by 4 bases and J by 6 bases, with 14 bases between them. Here the CDR3 reads CASSGKTPDDTQYF. The CDR3 nucleotides read TGTGCCAGCAGTGGAAAGACTCCCGATGATACGCAGTATTTT.

This clonotype was counted many times. CDR3: CARGAEVGNTQYF. CDR3 nucleotide sequence: TGTGCCAGAGGGGCGGAGGTCGGAAATACGCAGTATTTT. V and J are TRBV7-9 and TRBJ2-3; D possibly matches TRBD1 or TRBD2 (5 bases each). This CDR3 is 13 amino acids long. Germline V gene data show CDR1 as SEHNR and CDR2 as FQNEAQ (reference sequence). Trimming removed 9 bases at V and 7 bases at J, with 17 bases between. Using reference TRBV7-9 and TRBJ2-3 for the parts outside the CDR3, the full variable domain is DTGVSQNPRHKITKRGQNVTFRCDPISEHNRLYWYRQTLGQGPEFLTYFQNEAQLEKSRLLSDRFSAERPKGSFSTLEIQRTEQGDSAMYLCARGAEVGNTQYFGPGTRLTVL.

This clonotype was recorded many times. The chain carries TRBV6-1 and TRBJ2-7; D is possibly TRBD2 (5 bases). The germline V gene encodes CDR1 MNHNS and CDR2 SASEGT. V dropped 3 bases and J dropped 4 bases, with 13 bases sitting between them. This CDR3 is 14 amino acids long. DNA of the CDR3: TGTGCCAGCAGTGAGTCGACGGGGTTTTACGAGCAGTACGTC. This encodes CASSESTGFYEQYV.

The gene calls are TRBV11-2 and TRBJ2-2, with 8 bases identical to TRBD2. Germline CDR1 reads SGHAT; CDR2 reads FQNNGV. This CDR3 region has 16 residues. Trimming removed 5 bases from V and 3 bases from J; junction bases left unmatched: 8. DNA for the CDR3: TGTGCCAGCAGCCCCCACCCCGGGAGGGACACCGGGGAGCTGTTTTTT. Residues: CASSPHPGRDTGELFF.

The chain uses TRBV27 and TRBJ2-3, with 7 nucleotides matching TRBD1. V shed 4 bases, J shed 4 bases, and the junction held 11 bases outside the gene matches. This CDR3 contains 16 residues. Per the germline V gene, CDR1 is MNHEY and CDR2 is SMNVEV (reference sequence). The CDR3 here is CASSSVGQTSPDTQYF. Here the CDR3 DNA reads TGTGCCAGCAGTTCCGTGGGACAGACTTCCCCAGATACGCAGTATTTT.

The V and J genes are TRBV7-9 and TRBJ1-3; weak D call: TRBD1 (5 bases). The CDR3 extends over 15 amino acids. Germline V lookup: CDR1 SEHNR, CDR2 FQNEAQ (reference sequence). Trimming stripped 5 bases from V and 3 bases from J, with 14 bases between. The CDR3 protein is CASSAEGRGGNTIYF. The CDR3 region has the DNA TGTGCCAGCAGCGCCGAGGGTAGGGGTGGAAACACCATATATTTT. The full variable domain, rest sourced from reference TRBV7-9 and TRBJ1-3, is DTGVSQNPRHKITKRGQNVTFRCDPISEHNRLYWYRQTLGQGPEFLTYFQNEAQLEKSRLLSDRFSAERPKGSFSTLEIQRTEQGDSAMYLCASSAEGRGGNTIYFGEGSWLTVV.

V gene TRBV6-5 combines with J gene TRBJ1-4, with D unresolved. CDR1 MNHEY and CDR2 SVGAGI come from the germline V gene. The CDR3 spans 15 residues. Between the trimmed V and J ends, which lost 0 bases and 1 base, there was a span of 6 bases. Written as DNA, the CDR3 is TGTGCCAGCAGTTACTCGCGGAGAACTAATGAAAAACTGTTTTTT. Protein sequence: CASSYSRRTNEKLFF.